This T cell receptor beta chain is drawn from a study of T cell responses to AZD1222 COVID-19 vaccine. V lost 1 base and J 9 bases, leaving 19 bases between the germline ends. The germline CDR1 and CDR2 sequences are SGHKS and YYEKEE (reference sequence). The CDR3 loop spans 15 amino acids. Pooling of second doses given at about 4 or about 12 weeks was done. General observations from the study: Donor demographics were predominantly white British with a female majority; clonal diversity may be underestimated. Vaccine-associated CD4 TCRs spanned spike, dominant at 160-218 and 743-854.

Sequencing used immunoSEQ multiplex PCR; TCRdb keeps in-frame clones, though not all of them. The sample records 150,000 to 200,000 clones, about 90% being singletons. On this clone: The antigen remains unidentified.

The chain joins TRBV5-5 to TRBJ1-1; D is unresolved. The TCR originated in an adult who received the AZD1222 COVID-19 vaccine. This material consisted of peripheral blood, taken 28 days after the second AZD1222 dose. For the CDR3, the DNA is TGTGCCAGCAGCTTGCGCTGGACGGCTGAATCGCAAGCTTTCTTT. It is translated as CASSLRWTAESQAFF.